This T cell receptor (beta chain) came from a study of cytomegalovirus exposure and HLA in healthy donors. PCR used 60 Vbeta primers and 13 Jbeta primers. Sequencing was performed with immunoSEQ multiplex PCR; in TCRdb, only in-frame clones are kept and a portion is missing. The sample yields fewer than 90,000 clones, 65% to 70% seen once. The source material was PBMCs. The sequence was obtained from a man aged 40-50 years in good health and CMV-seropositive.

CDR3 bases: TGTGCCAGCAGTTCCGCCTTCACTAATCAGCCCCAGCATTTT. Residues: CASSSAFTNQPQHF. The J gene is TRBJ1-5, the V gene TRBV27; D unclear. There are 14 residues in the CDR3. Trimming shortened V by 4 bases and J by 4 bases, and 11 bases separated the two germline ends. CDR1 and CDR2 (germline): MNHEY, SMNVEV (reference sequence).